The 31 T cell receptor beta chains below come from one sample, sequenced in a study of blood T cell repertoires in COVID-19. Measured with immunoSEQ multiplex PCR; TCRdb has only the in-frame clones, and not every one. The table lists around 130,000 clones, around four fifths of them singletons, with over 15% in the top ten. Sequencing was done on a sample of PBMCs or T cells enriched from blood (not recorded which). The receptors come from a man aged 25-45 years who had recovered from COVID-19.

This chain uses TRBV19 with TRBJ2-1; D call uncertain. The germline gives CDR1 LNHDA, CDR2 SQIVND (reference sequence). Trimming took 3 bases from V and 7 from J, leaving 13 bases between them. This CDR3 has 14 amino acids. CDR3 loop: CASSISSTLNEQFF. In DNA form, the CDR3 reads TGTGCCAGTAGTATTTCGAGCACCTTGAATGAGCAGTTCTTC.

The genes are TRBV18 and TRBJ1-1; TRBD1 might be the D (6 bases). The CDR3 has 13 residues. The germline V gene has CDR1 KGHSH and CDR2 LQKENI. Deletions cut 1 base from V and 5 bases from J, with 8 bases between. CDR3 protein: CASSPQGGTEAFF. For the CDR3, the DNA is TGTGCCAGCTCACCACAGGGGGGGACTGAAGCTTTCTTT.

The chain is built from TRBV7-9 and TRBJ2-7; 14 positions match TRBD2. Germline CDR1 is SEHNR and CDR2 is FQNEAQ (reference sequence). The V and J ends lost 5 bases and 5 bases, in that order; junction bases with no gene match: 8. The CDR3 length is 16 residues. CDR3 sequence (DNA): TGTGCCAGCAGCAGAGAGACTAGCGGGAGGGCCAACGAGCAGTACTTC. Protein sequence: CASSRETSGRANEQYF.

The chain uses TRBV7-3 and TRBJ2-1; perhaps TRBD1 as D (6 bases). The germline V gene encodes CDR1 SGHTA and CDR2 FQGTGA. V lost 0 bases and J 7 bases, leaving 16 bases between the germline ends. This CDR3 is 16 amino acids long. CDR3 nucleotide sequence: TGTGCCAGCAGCTTAACCGGATCAGGGGTCGGTAATGAGCAGTTCTTC. It encodes CASSLTGSGVGNEQFF.

The chain employs TRBV5-1 and TRBJ2-5, with 9 bases matching TRBD1. This CDR3 comprises 12 residues. CDR1 and CDR2 from the germline V gene are SGHRS and YFSETQ. J was trimmed by 2 bases and V by 7 bases; bases with no gene match: 0. The CDR3 coding sequence is TGCGCCAGCGGGACAGGGCAAGAGACCCAGTACTTC. Translated: CASGTGQETQYF.

This chain uses TRBV3-1 (or the pseudogene TRBV3-2) with TRBJ2-1, with D possibly TRBD2 on 5 matching bases. V was cut by 0 bases and J by 3 bases, with 6 bases left in between. CDR1 and CDR2 from the germline V gene are LGHDT and YNNKEL (reference sequence). The CDR3 consists of 14 residues. CDR3 region: CASSQDGGYNEQFF. The CDR3 bases are TGTGCCAGCAGCCAAGACGGAGGCTACAATGAGCAGTTCTTC.

This clone was seen just once. This chain links TRBV6-5 with TRBJ1-5; TRBD1 might be the D (5 bases). CDR3 length: 16 amino acids. The germline CDR1 and CDR2 sequences are MNHEY and SVGAGI. The V end was cut by 4 bases, the J end by 2 bases, with 15 bases between. The CDR3 DNA reads as TGTGCCAGCAGTTCCCTGCGGGGGAATGGCAATCAGCCCCAGCATTTT. This encodes CASSSLRGNGNQPQHF.

J is TRBJ2-5 and V is TRBV7-8; TRBD2 is a possible D gene (6 bases). The germline V and J ends were trimmed by 5 bases and 5 bases, with 27 bases remaining between them. This CDR3 region has 18 residues. The V gene's germline CDR1 is SGHVS and CDR2 FQNEAQ. CDR3: CASSGAYSRGTNKETQYF. DNA of the CDR3: TGTGCCAGCAGCGGTGCATATTCCCGGGGGACGAATAAGGAGACCCAGTACTTC.

The chain is built from TRBV7-2 and TRBJ1-5, with D unresolved. The CDR3 length is 16 residues. With 1 base removed from V and 1 base from J, the gap between germline ends came to 11 bases. Per the germline V gene, CDR1 is SGHTA and CDR2 is FQGNSA. Here the CDR3 DNA reads TGTGCCAGCAGCTTAGTGGCAGGAGGGAGCAATCAGCCCCAGCATTTT. Protein: CASSLVAGGSNQPQHF.

The V and J genes are TRBV28 and TRBJ1-2; 7 bases agree with TRBD1. V trimming: 5 bases; J trimming: 1 base; junction bases outside the gene matches: 13. The CDR3 sequence is 17 residues long. CDR1 is MDHEN and CDR2 is SYDVKM in the germline V gene. Here the CDR3 reads CASSITGTVHGNYGYTF. CDR3 coding DNA: TGTGCCAGCAGTATAACCGGGACAGTCCACGGTAACTATGGCTACACCTTC.

The chain uses TRBV7-9 and TRBJ1-1; D not resolved. Germline V CDR1 and CDR2: SEHNR, FQNEAQ (reference sequence). V was cut by 5 bases and J by 3 bases, with 16 bases left in between. The CDR3 loop spans 15 amino acids. The CDR3 sequence: CASSPSRGGDTEAFF. As DNA, the CDR3 is TGTGCCAGCAGCCCCAGTCGGGGAGGCGACACTGAAGCTTTCTTT.

This chain joins TRBV27 and TRBJ1-5; 11 nucleotides match TRBD1. The V gene end was trimmed by 5 bases and the J gene end by 9 bases; junction bases not matched to a gene: 9. CDR1 is MNHEY, CDR2 SMNVEV, per germline (reference sequence). The CDR3 runs to 15 residues. The CDR3 here is CASSPGQGARPPQHF. The CDR3 nucleotides read TGTGCCAGCAGTCCAGGACAGGGGGCGAGACCGCCCCAGCATTTT.

V is TRBV6-5 and J is TRBJ1-2; TRBD1 matches 7 bases. CDR1 and CDR2 (germline): MNHEY, SVGAGI. Unmatched junction bases numbered 4, after V lost 0 bases and J lost 3 bases. The CDR3 length is 15 residues. The CDR3 reads CASSYSLQGYYGYTF. CDR3 bases: TGTGCCAGCAGTTACTCTCTACAGGGGTACTATGGCTACACCTTC.

The rearrangement uses TRBV15 and TRBJ1-1; D gene uncertain. Trimming stripped 0 bases from V and 1 base from J, with 6 bases between. The CDR3 covers 14 residues. The germline V gene has CDR1 LNHNV and CDR2 YYDKDF (reference sequence). The CDR3 here is CATSREERNTEAFF. DNA of the CDR3: TGTGCCACCAGCAGAGAGGAGAGGAACACTGAAGCTTTCTTT.

The chain combines TRBV15 with TRBJ2-1; D is perhaps TRBD2 (6 bases). This CDR3 has 16 amino acids. V was shortened by 0 bases and J by 3 bases, with 12 bases between the two germline ends. Looked up from germline, CDR1 is LNHNV and CDR2 is YYDKDF (reference sequence). The CDR3 nucleotides read TGTGCCACCAGCAGAGATACCGCGGGAAACTACAATGAGCAGTTCTTC. Its translation is CATSRDTAGNYNEQFF.

The J gene is TRBJ1-1, the V gene TRBV29-1; TRBD1 matches 8 bases. CDR3 length equals 14 residues. CDR1 and CDR2 from the germline V gene are SQVTM and ANQGSEA. Losses at the gene ends were 3 bases for V and 5 bases for J; bases not matched to a gene: 8. CDR3 loop: CSVEPQGVGTEAFF. CDR3 coding DNA: TGCAGCGTTGAGCCACAGGGGGTTGGGACTGAAGCTTTCTTT.

The chain combines TRBV3-1 (or the pseudogene TRBV3-2) with TRBJ1-1, with D possibly being TRBD1 (6 bases). The CDR3 runs to 14 residues. Germline CDR1 reads LGHDT; CDR2 reads YNNKEL (reference sequence). Trimming took 4 bases from V and 4 from J, leaving 13 bases between them. DNA of the CDR3: TGTGCCAGCAGCCCGTTACTAGGGGGCACTGAAGCTTTCTTT. Amino acid sequence: CASSPLLGGTEAFF.

The V and J genes are TRBV29-1 and TRBJ2-5; 7 bases fit TRBD2. J lost 2 bases, V lost 6 bases, and 3 bases had no gene match. Per the germline V gene, CDR1 is SQVTM and CDR2 is ANQGSEA. CDR3 size: 12 residues. The CDR3 spells CSVRTRQETQYF. CDR3 DNA: TGCAGCGTGAGGACTAGACAAGAGACCCAGTACTTC.

This chain links TRBV5-1 with TRBJ2-1; 10 bases match TRBD2. V lost 0 bases to trimming and J lost 7 bases; unmatched junction nucleotides: 13. CDR1 and CDR2 from the germline V gene are SGHRS and YFSETQ. CDR3 length equals 18 residues. CDR3: CASSLGSSGRGVYNEQFF. For the CDR3, the DNA is TGCGCCAGCAGCTTGGGGTCCAGCGGGAGGGGAGTATATAATGAGCAGTTCTTC. The complete variable domain, with remaining parts taken from reference TRBV5-1 and TRBJ2-1, reads KAGVTQTPRYLIKTRGQQVTLSCSPISGHRSVSWYQQTPGQGLQFLFEYFSETQRNKGNFPGRFSGRQFSNSRSEMNVSTLELGDSALYLCASSLGSSGRGVYNEQFFGPGTRLTVL.

The V gene is TRBV5-1, the J gene TRBJ2-2, with 8 bases matching TRBD2. The germline V gene has CDR1 SGHRS and CDR2 YFSETQ. The CDR3 runs to 16 residues. Trimming at V came to 1 base and at J to 7 bases, leaving 9 bases not matched to a gene. The CDR3 DNA reads as TGCGCCAGCAGCTTGCAACCGGGAGGGCTCGGCGGGGAGCTGTTTTTT. This codes for CASSLQPGGLGGELFF.

The chain carries TRBV30 and TRBJ2-3; D remains unclear. The CDR3 length is 14 residues. Trimming cost V 0 bases and J 2 bases, with 9 bases left between them. Germline V gene lookup returns CDR1 GTSNPN and CDR2 SVGIG (reference sequence). For the CDR3, the DNA is TGTGCCTGGAGTGTACCAGGCTCCACAGATACGCAGTATTTT. It codes for CAWSVPGSTDTQYF.

J is TRBJ2-1 and V is TRBV7-9, with 9 positions matching TRBD2. After removal of 1 base from V and 9 bases from J, the junction contained 7 bases not matched to a gene. The CDR3 consists of 15 residues. Germline values: CDR1 SEHNR, CDR2 FQNEAQ (reference sequence). The CDR3 nucleotides are TGTGCCAGCAGCTTAGGTGATAGCGGGAGCGGTGAGCAGTTCTTC. Amino acid sequence: CASSLGDSGSGEQFF. Complete variable domain (other parts from reference TRBV7-9 and TRBJ2-1): DTGVSQNPRHKITKRGQNVTFRCDPISEHNRLYWYRQTLGQGPEFLTYFQNEAQLEKSRLLSDRFSAERPKGSFSTLEIQRTEQGDSAMYLCASSLGDSGSGEQFFGPGTRLTVL.

This clone was counted a few times. The chain links TRBV5-1 to TRBJ1-1; D possibly corresponds to TRBD1 (5 bases). Trimming took 0 bases from V and 2 from J, leaving 11 bases between them. The CDR3 has 15 amino acids. Germline CDR1 and CDR2: SGHRS and YFSETQ. CDR3 DNA sequence: TGCGCCAGCAGCTTGGAGGGGTGGGGAAACACTGAAGCTTTCTTT. Translation: CASSLEGWGNTEAFF. The entire variable domain, with the rest obtained from reference TRBV5-1 and TRBJ1-1, is as follows: KAGVTQTPRYLIKTRGQQVTLSCSPISGHRSVSWYQQTPGQGLQFLFEYFSETQRNKGNFPGRFSGRQFSNSRSEMNVSTLELGDSALYLCASSLEGWGNTEAFFGQGTRLTVV.

This clone has just one count. The rearrangement links TRBV6-1 to TRBJ2-5, with TRBD2 matching over 11 bases. Trimming cost V 2 bases and J 4 bases; bases outside gene matches: 3. Germline CDR1 and CDR2: MNHNS and SASEGT. This CDR3 contains 15 residues. The CDR3 nucleotides are TGTGCCAGCAGTGAATTAGCGGGAGGGCCAGAGACCCAGTACTTC. It yields the protein CASSELAGGPETQYF.

The chain joins TRBV19 to TRBJ2-1; D uncertain. Germline V gives CDR1 LNHDA, CDR2 SQIVND (reference sequence). V lost 0 bases to trimming and J lost 0 bases, with 12 bases between them. The CDR3 is 17 amino acids. CDR3 amino acids: CASSIDDTTGSYNEQFF. The CDR3 nucleotides are TGTGCCAGTAGTATAGATGATACGACGGGCTCCTACAATGAGCAGTTCTTC.

This chain uses TRBV15 with TRBJ1-2; TRBD1 agrees at 9 bases. The CDR3 consists of 16 residues. The germline V gene encodes CDR1 LNHNV and CDR2 YYDKDF (reference sequence). Germline trimming cut 1 base from V and 8 bases from J; bases unmatched to any gene: 11. The CDR3 sequence: CATSRGGTGPLVGYTF. In nucleotides, the CDR3 is TGTGCCACCAGCAGAGGAGGGACAGGGCCCCTGGTAGGCTACACCTTC. Supplemented by reference TRBV15 and TRBJ1-2, the full variable domain reads DAMVIQNPRYQVTQFGKPVTLSCSQTLNHNVMYWYQQKSSQAPKLLFHYYDKDFNNEADTPDNFQSRRPNTSFCFLDIRSPGLGDTAMYLCATSRGGTGPLVGYTFGSGTRLTVV.

The J gene is TRBJ1-3, the V gene TRBV24-1; D possibly corresponds to TRBD1 (6 bases). The germline gives CDR1 KGHDR, CDR2 SFDVKD. Trimming stripped 1 base from V and 4 bases from J, with 7 bases between. CDR3 length: 14 residues. CDR3 protein: CATSDFRGGNTIYF. The CDR3 DNA sequence: TGTGCCACCAGTGATTTCAGGGGCGGAAACACCATATATTTT.

The CDR3 region has the DNA TGTGCCAGCAGCCAGGGGGGAGGTGGTGAGCAGTACGTC. Translated, it gives CASSQGGGGEQYV. The rearrangement joins TRBV3-1 (or the pseudogene TRBV3-2) to TRBJ2-7; weak D call: TRBD2 (6 bases). This CDR3 is 13 amino acids long. The germline CDR1 and CDR2 sequences are LGHDT and YNNKEL (reference sequence). V lost 3 bases to trimming and J lost 7 bases, with 13 bases between them.

The rearrangement uses TRBV9 and TRBJ2-2; 7 nucleotides line up with TRBD1. The germline V gene encodes CDR1 SGDLS and CDR2 YYNGEE. This CDR3 spans 16 amino acids. With V trimmed by 0 bases and J by 3 bases, 5 bases remained unmatched. The CDR3 DNA sequence: TGTGCCAGCAGCGTAGGAGACAGGGCCTACACCGGGGAGCTGTTTTTT. Translation gives CASSVGDRAYTGELFF.

The CDR3 DNA reads as TGTGCCAGTAGAAAGACTAGTCCGAACACAGATACGCAGTATTTT. Translated, it gives CASRKTSPNTDTQYF. This chain uses TRBV19 with TRBJ2-3, with D perhaps matching TRBD2 (6 bases). There are 15 residues in the CDR3. Trimming pared 6 bases from V and 2 bases from J, leaving 15 bases between. Looked up from germline, CDR1 is LNHDA and CDR2 is SQIVND (reference sequence).

The V call is TRBV7-2, the J call TRBJ1-1, with TRBD1 matching over 8 bases. The CDR3 extends over 16 amino acids. Germline CDR1 reads SGHTA; CDR2 reads FQGNSA. V was clipped by 3 bases and J by 8 bases; unmatched bases: 14. The CDR3 sequence: CASSFVQGDRGLEAFF. In DNA form, the CDR3 reads TGTGCCAGCAGCTTCGTACAGGGGGATCGAGGATTGGAAGCTTTCTTT.